This T cell receptor (beta chain) emerged from a study of Ad26.COV2.S vaccination and SARS-CoV-2 variants. Study background: Ad26.COV2.S arm of COV1001 included the donor. Study conclusions and caveats: Placebo recipients had lower spike-specific TCR breadth than vaccine recipients.

Libraries were prepared by immunoSEQ multiplex PCR; TCRdb keeps only in-frame clonotypes and omits some of them. This sample has 300,000 to 500,000 clones, with approximately 90% found just once. Treatment given: roughly 19 received Ad26.COV2.S at low or high dose, single or two shots; a few received placebo; per-sample allocation not given. Day 63 after the first vaccine or placebo injection was the time point for sampling. This clone was recorded a few times. Its antigen is not identified. This clonotype was obtained from a person aged 18 to 65 who received the Ad26.COV2.S COVID-19 vaccine or a placebo. The sequencing here drew on peripheral blood, taken in a trial of Ad26.COV2.S vaccine versus placebo.

For the CDR3, the DNA is TGTGCCAGCAGTTACCCGACGCGCGGAACGGCGAACACCGGGGAGCTGTTTTTT. Translation: CASSYPTRGTANTGELFF. This chain connects TRBV6-2 or TRBV6-3 to TRBJ2-2; D unclear. There are 18 residues in the CDR3. Germline V gene data show CDR1 as MNHEY and CDR2 as SVGEGT. V lost 2 bases to trimming and J lost 0 bases, with 16 bases between them.